What follows are 15 T cell receptor beta chains derived from one specimen sequenced in a study of regulatory T cells in long-lasting Graves disease. Specified time point: persistent/refractory GD, antithyroid drugs over 5 years with positive TRAb. PBMCs were the source of the RNA used for TCR sequencing. Arm-PCR of CDR3 regions and iRepertoire HTBI primers were the basis on which TCR beta libraries were built. In TCRdb, the multiplex PCR reads were re-called with MiXCR into one record per CDR3 protein. The table lists approximately 500,000 distinct CDR3 sequences, about 22% of them singletons, with about 6.6% in the top ten. Source: peripheral blood mononuclear cells (PBMCs), taken when the disease was refractory, from a patient treated with antithyroid drugs. The receptors here all came from a female donor with Graves disease.

The chain couples TRBV5-1 to TRBJ2-2; 13 nucleotides line up with TRBD2. V lost 7 bases, J lost 1 base, and 4 bases stayed unmatched. CDR3 length: 16 residues. CDR1 is SGHRS, CDR2 YFSETQ, per germline. CDR3 coding DNA: TGCGCCAGCCTCGGGACTAGCGGGGTGAACACCGGGGAGCTGTTTTTT. It codes for CASLGTSGVNTGELFF.

This sequence joins TRBV4-3 and TRBJ1-1; possible D gene TRBD1, 5 bases. This CDR3 contains 15 residues. Germline V gene data show CDR1 as LGHNA and CDR2 as YSLEER. Between the trimmed V and J ends, which lost 3 bases and 0 bases, there was a span of 11 bases. DNA for the CDR3: TGCGCCAGCAGCCAGATCCTGGGGGTGAACACTGAAGCTTTCTTT. This codes for CASSQILGVNTEAFF.

About this clonotype itself: Given a much more abundant clone one base away, this may be a read error. It is likely a read error, because the conserved phenylalanine at the end of the CDR3 is missing. The V call is TRBV6-4, the J call TRBJ1-4, with D hard to call. Germline V gene lookup returns CDR1 MRHNA and CDR2 SNTAGT. Trimming stripped 3 bases from V and 0 bases from J, with 14 bases between. This CDR3 region has 17 residues. The CDR3 is CASSEVRYRATNEKLFL. CDR3 nucleotide sequence: TGTGCCAGCAGTGAAGTTCGTTACAGAGCAACTAATGAAAAACTGTTTCTT.

For the CDR3, the DNA is TGCAGCGTTGTTCGGGGAGGCGTGCAGTACTTC. Residues: CSVVRGGVQYF. The chain is built from TRBV29-1 and TRBJ2-7; maybe TRBD2 (6 bases). Germline loops: CDR1 SQVTM, CDR2 ANQGSEA. This CDR3 spans 11 amino acids. The germline V and J ends were trimmed by 4 bases and 9 bases, with 13 bases remaining between them.

This clonotype was picked up a small number of times. The chain joins TRBV6-1 to TRBJ2-7, with D possibly matching TRBD1 (6 bases). From germline, CDR1 is MNHNS and CDR2 SASEGT. This CDR3 is built from 15 residues. V was clipped by 6 bases and J by 2 bases, with 17 bases between them. DNA for the CDR3: TGTGCCAGCAGCTGGGACACCCCCAGGGCCTACGAGCAGTACTTC. This codes for CASSWDTPRAYEQYF.

This clonotype was recorded many times. V and J are TRBV7-2 and TRBJ2-5; 8 nucleotides line up with TRBD2. Germline CDR1 and CDR2: SGHTA and FQGNSA. The CDR3 length is 15 residues. V lost 5 bases and J lost 5; bases outside the gene matches: 10. The CDR3 sequence is CASSGHRGGDETQYF. CDR3 bases: TGTGCCAGCAGCGGACACCGGGGGGGCGATGAGACCCAGTACTTC.

This clonotype was counted many times. The rearrangement links TRBV29-1 to TRBJ1-2; D uncertain. The CDR3 contains 14 residues. V was shortened by 5 bases and J by 0 bases, with 13 bases between the two germline ends. Germline V gives CDR1 SQVTM, CDR2 ANQGSEA. The CDR3 DNA follows: TGCAGCGTTCGGGCCCTCCATTCTAACTATGGCTACACCTTC. As protein: CSVRALHSNYGYTF.

The J gene is TRBJ2-7, the V gene TRBV5-1; the match to TRBD1 covers 8 bases. This CDR3 comprises 13 residues. With 1 base clipped from V and 5 bases from J, the junction kept 2 bases outside the gene matches. CDR1 SGHRS and CDR2 YFSETQ come from the germline V gene. CDR3 bases: TGCGCCAGCAGCTTGACAGGGGGGCACGAGCAGTACTTC. Protein product: CASSLTGGHEQYF.

The rearrangement links TRBV28 to TRBJ1-2; tentatively, D is TRBD1 (5 bases). V lost 4 bases and J lost 2, with 11 bases in between. Per germline, CDR1 MDHEN and CDR2 SYDVKM. The CDR3 length is 14 residues. The CDR3: CASSYGGANYGYTF. The CDR3 DNA sequence: TGTGCCAGCAGTTACGGGGGAGCCAACTATGGCTACACCTTC.

The sample holds many counts of this clonotype. The chain is built from TRBV11-3 and TRBJ2-7, with D possibly called TRBD1 or TRBD2 (5 bases each). CDR1 and CDR2 from the germline V gene are SGHNT and YENEEA. The CDR3 extends over 15 amino acids. The ends were cut back, 5 bases at V and 2 bases at J, with 16 bases in the middle. The DNA of the CDR3 is TGTGCCAGCAGCATACAACTTCGGGGACCCTACGAGCAGTACTTC. It specifies CASSIQLRGPYEQYF.

With regard to this clonotype: A much larger clone sits a single nucleotide away, making a read error possible. The chain carries TRBV6-1 and TRBJ1-5; D not resolved. Germline loops: CDR1 MNHNS, CDR2 SASEGT. Trimming cost V 6 bases and J 5 bases, with 8 bases left between them. The CDR3 runs to 12 residues. The CDR3 sequence: CASSQKDQPQHF. CDR3 DNA: TGTGCCAGCAGCCAAAAGGATCAGCCCCAGCATTTT.

There are many counts of this clonotype. The chain employs TRBV14 and TRBJ2-5; 8 nucleotides align to TRBD1. Germline V gives CDR1 SGHDN, CDR2 FVKESK. This CDR3 spans 15 amino acids. V gave up 0 bases and J gave up 2 bases; unmatched junction bases: 2. The CDR3 reads CASSQDWTGQETQYF. The CDR3 DNA follows: TGTGCCAGCAGCCAAGATTGGACAGGGCAAGAGACCCAGTACTTC.

CDR3 amino acids: CASSLVREPNYGYTF. CDR3 DNA sequence: TGTGCCAGCAGCTTGGTCAGAGAACCTAACTATGGCTACACCTTC. The chain joins TRBV5-5 to TRBJ1-2; no definite D call. Trimming took 0 bases from V and 0 from J, leaving 9 bases between them. Per the germline V gene, CDR1 is SGHKS and CDR2 is YYEKEE (reference sequence). The CDR3 runs to 15 residues.

Ten or more counts support this clonotype. This rearrangement joins TRBV28 to TRBJ2-7; 9 nucleotides line up with TRBD1. Unmatched junction bases numbered 12, after V lost 7 bases and J lost 5 bases. Germline CDR1 reads MDHEN; CDR2 reads SYDVKM. The CDR3 length is 15 residues. The DNA for the CDR3 is TGTGCCAGCAACCGGGACAGGGACGGTGACGACGAGCAGTACTTC. It translates to CASNRDRDGDDEQYF.

The gene calls are TRBV6-1 and TRBJ2-7; D is unclear. The CDR3 loop spans 11 amino acids. CDR1 and CDR2 (germline): MNHNS, SASEGT. The ends were cut back, 7 bases at V and 2 bases at J, with 6 bases in the middle. The CDR3 reads CASTSTYEQYF. The CDR3 DNA follows: TGTGCCAGCACCAGCACCTACGAGCAGTACTTC.